These 4 T cell receptor beta chains came from one sample sequenced in a study of immune cell composition in non-small cell lung cancer. TCRdb's table, derived via immunoSEQ multiplex PCR, lists solely in-frame clones and lacks some. This sample yields 2,500 to 3,000 clones, of which 81% are seen a single time; roughly 11% belongs to the top ten. The same specimen was also included in a second study, on CD4 T cells in lung cancer.

The sequencing input was lung tumor tissue. All receptors come from a human donor with non-small cell lung cancer.

This clone was picked up one time. Here the CDR3 reads CASSDTGGSSYEQYF. In DNA form, the CDR3 reads TGTGCCAGTAGTGACACAGGGGGTTCCTCCTACGAGCAGTACTTC. This rearrangement joins TRBV19 to TRBJ2-7; 8 bases align to TRBD1. This CDR3 contains 15 residues. Germline lookup yields CDR1 LNHDA and CDR2 SQIVND (reference sequence). Germline trimming cut 5 bases from V and 0 bases from J; bases unmatched to any gene: 6.

V usage is TRBV18 and J usage is TRBJ1-2; a weak D match, TRBD1 (5 bases). The CDR3 contains 14 residues. Deletions cut 5 bases from V and 0 bases from J, with 10 bases between. Germline assignment: CDR1 KGHSH and CDR2 LQKENI. The CDR3: CASSSRQTNYGYTF. The CDR3 coding sequence is TGTGCCAGCTCATCGAGACAGACTAACTATGGCTACACCTTC.

This clone was seen only once. The chain has TRBV2 and TRBJ1-5; D might be TRBD1 (6 bases). V shed 6 bases and J shed 0 bases, with 12 bases lying between them. From germline, CDR1 is SNHLY and CDR2 FYNNEI. This CDR3 has 15 amino acids. DNA of the CDR3: TGTGCCAGCAGGAGGGCAGGGGATAGCAATCAGCCCCAGCATTTT. The encoded protein is CASRRAGDSNQPQHF.

V usage is TRBV6-5 and J usage is TRBJ2-7; D perhaps matches TRBD1 (6 bases). The ends were cut back, 0 bases at V and 3 bases at J, with 6 bases in the middle. CDR1 and CDR2 from the germline V gene are MNHEY and SVGAGI. The CDR3 length is 13 residues. The CDR3 DNA sequence: TGTGCCAGCAGTTACTCCAGGGGCTACGAGCAGTACTTC. Protein: CASSYSRGYEQYF.